The 24 T cell receptor beta chains below come from one sample, sequenced in a study of tumor-infiltrating lymphocytes in primary liver carcinoma. For each extraction, RNA and DNA were obtained together from about 21-30 mg of unsorted bulk tissue. Production of TCR beta cDNA used around 0.45 ug total RNA together with a constant-region primer. A slightly modified ARM-PCR protocol with three nested multiplex PCR rounds produced these TCR beta libraries. Rounds one and two of PCR, each of 10 cycles, were primed with TRBV1-TRBV30 forward primers and a C-beta reverse primer. One entry per CDR3 protein results from TCRdb running MiXCR on the multiplex PCR reads. The table includes about 44,000 distinct CDR3 sequences, about 80% detected once. Source material: liver tumor tissue from sampling region 3. Noted subset: tumor region T3, left-lateral pole. The source is a man aged 35-49 years with primary liver carcinoma and hepatitis B virus infection.

J is TRBJ2-1 and V is TRBV11-2; 7 bases are a match to TRBD2. The CDR3 is made up of 16 amino acids. CDR1 is SGHAT, CDR2 FQNNGV, per germline. Trimming cost V 8 bases and J 6 bases; bases outside gene matches: 16. CDR3 bases: TGTGCCAGCCACTTTCGACTAGCTGGAGATTTCAATGAGCAGTTCTTC. It is translated as CASHFRLAGDFNEQFF.

As to this clonotype: A much larger clone lies one base from this, so it may be a read error. The chain uses TRBV30 and TRBJ1-5; D is possibly TRBD1 (5 bases). Germline CDR1 GTSNPN, CDR2 SVGIG (reference sequence). The CDR3 totals 14 residues. The DNA for the CDR3 is TGTGTCTGGAGTCCCGGCGGAGGGGATCAGCCCCAGCATTTT. Its protein product is CVWSPGGGDQPQHF.

This clonotype was counted a few times. A much larger clone lies one base from this, so it may be a read error. The rearrangement links TRBV5-1 to TRBJ2-1; weak D call: TRBD2 (5 bases). The length of the CDR3 is 14 residues. Germline lookup yields CDR1 SGHRS and CDR2 YFSETQ. This chain's CDR3 is CACSLSAGKNEQFF. The CDR3 coding sequence is TGCGCCTGCAGCTTGTCGGCGGGCAAGAATGAGCAGTTCTTC.

The chain employs TRBV4-1 and TRBJ2-4, with D perhaps matching TRBD2 (6 bases). The CDR3 runs to 19 residues. V dropped 0 bases and J dropped 1 base, with 19 bases sitting between them. The V gene's germline CDR1 is MGHRA and CDR2 YSYEKL. The CDR3 sequence is CASSQDSGGNSPAKNIQYF. CDR3 sequence (DNA): TGCGCCAGCAGCCAAGATTCGGGCGGGAATAGCCCTGCCAAAAACATTCAGTACTTC.

A few counts support this clonotype. This chain links TRBV6-5 with TRBJ1-2, with unresolved D. The CDR3 is 16 residues long. From germline, CDR1 is MNHEY and CDR2 SVGAGI. Between the trimmed V and J ends, which lost 4 bases and 2 bases, there was a span of 17 bases. DNA for the CDR3: TGTGCCAGCAGTTCCGGGGTCGGGGTCGTCAACTATGGCTACACCTTC. Its protein product is CASSSGVGVVNYGYTF.

For this clonotype: No conserved phenylalanine or tryptophan ends this CDR3, so it is likely a read error. The CDR3 DNA reads as TGTGCCTGCAGCTTAACTGACACTGTCTACGAGCAGTACCTC. It codes for CACSLTDTVYEQYL. The chain uses TRBV11-2 and TRBJ2-7; unclear D gene. Germline CDR1 is SGHAT and CDR2 is FQNNGV. The CDR3 has 14 residues.

In regard to this clonotype: One base away lies a much larger clone, so this may be a sequencing read error. The J gene is TRBJ2-2, the V gene TRBV28; 9 nucleotides match TRBD2. The V gene's germline CDR1 is MDHEN and CDR2 SYDVKM. CDR3 size: 16 residues. CDR3 in amino acids: CVTQREDFWNTGELFF. CDR3 nucleotides: TGTGTAACCCAGCGGGAGGATTTTTGGAACACCGGGGAGCTGTTTTTT.

This clonotype was counted only a few times. A clone one base away is much larger, so this may be a read error. The chain carries TRBV10-3 and TRBJ2-5; perhaps TRBD2 as D (5 bases). The CDR3 totals 14 residues. Germline V gene data show CDR1 as ENHRY and CDR2 as SYGVKD. The CDR3 nucleotides read TGTGCCGTCAGTGACTACGGGAAACAAGAGACCCAGTACTTC. This codes for CAVSDYGKQETQYF.

Details on this clonotype: This likely comes from a read error, as the CDR3 has no conserved phenylalanine or tryptophan at its end. The chain uses TRBV6-2 or TRBV6-3 and TRBJ1-2; D is unresolved. There are 13 residues in the CDR3. In germline, CDR1 is MNHEY, CDR2 SVGEGT. The DNA of the CDR3 is TGTGCAAGCAGTTACTCTGTACGGGTAGGCTACACCCTC. It translates to CASSYSVRVGYTL.

The chain has TRBV5-4 and TRBJ1-6; 10 positions agree with TRBD1. There are 14 residues in the CDR3. Trimming cost V 4 bases and J 14 bases; bases outside gene matches: 9. Germline V CDR1 and CDR2: SGHNT, YYREEE (reference sequence). The CDR3 region is CASSTGTGEQTLHF. DNA of the CDR3: TGTGCCAGCAGCACCGGGACAGGGGAGCAAACCCTCCACTTT.

With regard to this clonotype: Being one base from a much bigger clone, this may be a read error. This chain links TRBV7-9 with TRBJ2-1; 9 bases map to TRBD1. Per the germline V gene, CDR1 is SEHNR and CDR2 is FQNEAQ (reference sequence). Trimming cost V 7 bases and J 5 bases; bases outside gene matches: 6. The CDR3 runs 14 residues. The CDR3 spells CASTLGQGDNEQFF. The CDR3 nucleotides read TGTGCCAGCACCTTGGGACAGGGCGACAATGAGCAGTTCTTC.

The V and J genes are TRBV28 and TRBJ2-7; 7 nucleotides agree with TRBD1. Germline V CDR1 and CDR2: MDHEN, SYDVKM. The J segment lost 4 bases and the V segment lost 6 bases, leaving 12 bases of the junction unmatched. This CDR3 contains 15 residues. Here the CDR3 DNA reads TGTGCCAGCAGCGCACGAAGGGGGCAACCTTACGAGCAGTACTTC. It encodes CASSARRGQPYEQYF.

Note on this clonotype: At one of its ends the junction is not consistent with the germline gene, which may arise from a read error. V usage is TRBV10-1 and J usage is TRBJ2-7; TRBD1 aligns across 10 bases. The CDR3 spans 15 residues. Per germline, CDR1 WNHNN and CDR2 SYGVQD (reference sequence). The CDR3 region is CDSSDPGQGICEQYF. CDR3 coding DNA: TGCGACAGCAGTGACCCGGGACAGGGGATCTGCGAGCAGTACTTC.

Concerning this clonotype: With a much larger clone just one base away, this may be a read error. V and J are TRBV28 and TRBJ2-1, with D tentatively TRBD1 (5 bases). Germline assignment: CDR1 MDHEN and CDR2 SYDVKM. CDR3 length equals 13 residues. Deletions cut 3 bases from V and 9 bases from J, with 12 bases between. CDR3 DNA sequence: TGTGCCAGCAGTTTGTCAGGGTTCAGTGAGCAGTTCTTC. Amino acids: CASSLSGFSEQFF.

To note about this clonotype: This may stem from a read error, because a much larger clone lies one nucleotide away. The chain joins TRBV29-1 to TRBJ2-5; TRBD1 matches 7 bases. Germline assignment: CDR1 SQVTM and CDR2 ANQGSEA. The CDR3 contains 14 residues. Here the CDR3 DNA reads TGCAGCGCCGCAGGACAGGAACTCAGGGAGATCCAGTACTTC. It encodes CSAAGQELREIQYF.

This rearrangement joins TRBV29-1 to TRBJ2-3, with a tentative D call TRBD1 (6 bases). CDR3 length: 11 residues. The germline V gene has CDR1 SQVTM and CDR2 ANQGSEA. V dropped 8 bases and J dropped 6 bases, with 12 bases sitting between them. The CDR3 loop is CSSSQGDTQYF. CDR3 coding DNA: TGCAGCAGTAGCCAGGGGGATACGCAGTATTTT.

About this clonotype: The conserved final phenylalanine or tryptophan is absent from the CDR3, which likely points to a read error. V is TRBV6-5 and J is TRBJ1-5; no reliable D call. With 5 bases removed from V and 1 base from J, the gap between germline ends came to 12 bases. Germline CDR1 is MNHEY and CDR2 is SVGAGI. This CDR3 region has 15 residues. Written as DNA, the CDR3 is TGTGCCAGCAGTCCCGGGAGAGGGAGCAATCAGCCCCAGCATCTT. Its translation: CASSPGRGSNQPQHL.

Ten or more counts support this clonotype. The genes are TRBV5-1 and TRBJ2-7; D is ambiguous. The V gene lost 3 bases and the J gene lost 2 bases, with 3 bases spanning the gap. Per the germline V gene, CDR1 is SGHRS and CDR2 is YFSETQ. The length of the CDR3 is 11 residues. In DNA, the CDR3 is TGCGCCAGCAGCTCTACCTACGAGCAGTACTTC. Translation gives CASSSTYEQYF.

The chain combines TRBV29-1 with TRBJ2-7; D gene ambiguous. Germline lookup yields CDR1 SQVTM and CDR2 ANQGSEA. The CDR3 is 13 amino acids. Deletions cut 8 bases from V and 7 bases from J, with 21 bases between. The CDR3 DNA sequence: TGCAGCATGGAGACGAGAGAAACGCAGGAGCAGTACTTC. Amino acids: CSMETRETQEQYF.

This clonotype was counted a single time. A single base separates this from a much larger clone, so it may be a read error. The V call is TRBV30, the J call TRBJ2-3; D is perhaps TRBD1 (5 bases). Germline V CDR1 and CDR2: GTSNPN, SVGIG (reference sequence). The CDR3 loop spans 11 amino acids. The CDR3 DNA is TGTGACTTGGGGCTCACAGATACGCAGTATTTT. It translates to CDLGLTDTQYF.

As regards this clonotype: Here the CDR3 omits its conserved ending phenylalanine or tryptophan, so a read error is the likely source. This chain links TRBV11-2 with TRBJ2-1; no reliable D call. The CDR3 is 16 residues long. V lost 3 bases, J lost 9 bases, and 21 bases lay in between. From germline, CDR1 is SGHAT and CDR2 FQNNGV. CDR3 nucleotide sequence: TGTGCCAGCAGCTTGGATATCAGATTAGCCATGGGTGAGCAGTTCTCC. Its translation is CASSLDIRLAMGEQFS.

Note on this clonotype: One end of the junction does not line up with germline, which may come from a read error. The V and J genes are TRBV14 and TRBJ2-2; maybe TRBD2 (5 bases). The CDR3 is 16 residues long. Germline V gene data show CDR1 as SGHDN and CDR2 as FVKESK. The CDR3 region has the DNA TGTGCCAGCAGCCAATTGAGGGCGGCCAACATCGGGGAGCTGTTTTTT. This encodes CASSQLRAANIGELFF.

As regards this clonotype: This CDR3 fails to terminate in the conserved phenylalanine or tryptophan, so it likely reflects a read error. The V gene is TRBV7-9, the J gene TRBJ1-1, with D possibly TRBD1 on 6 matching bases. Trimming left V 9 bases short and J 5 bases short, with 19 bases between. CDR1 and CDR2 from the germline V gene are SEHNR and FQNEAQ (reference sequence). The CDR3 runs to 14 residues. The CDR3 region has the DNA TGTGCCAGTCTACGGGGGGCGACGGGAACTGAAGCTTTCGTT. Encoded protein: CASLRGATGTEAFV.

J is TRBJ2-2 and V is TRBV28; a possible D gene is TRBD1 (6 bases). This CDR3 is built from 15 residues. Trimming shortened V by 7 bases and J by 7 bases, and 19 bases separated the two germline ends. Germline CDR1 reads MDHEN; CDR2 reads SYDVKM. In nucleotides, the CDR3 is TGTGCCAGCAATACCCTGGACAGAACCGACGGGGAGCTGTTTTTT. The encoded protein is CASNTLDRTDGELFF. Drawing the rest from reference TRBV28 and TRBJ2-2, the complete variable domain is DVKVTQSSRYLVKRTGEKVFLECVQDMDHENMFWYRQDPGLGLRLIYFSYDVKMKEKGDIPEGYSVSREKKERFSLILESASTNQTSMYLCASNTLDRTDGELFFGEGSRLTVL.